This T cell receptor beta chain originates from a study of blood T cell repertoires in COVID-19. In the authors' methods: The assay estimated nucleated cells by amplifying reference gene primers. The method was immunoSEQ multiplex PCR; TCRdb's version includes in-frame clones alone and lacks a portion of them. V, J and clone size are those of that table, while D and trimming were read from the DNA. The data hold under 100,000 clones, with about 85% observed a single time. Trimming cost V 5 bases and J 1 base, with 11 bases left between them. Germline loops: CDR1 GTSNPN, CDR2 SVGIG (reference sequence). The CDR3 has 13 residues.

The sample comprised peripheral blood. This receptor was taken from a male donor with acute or convalescent COVID-19. V usage is TRBV30 and J usage is TRBJ2-5; D is perhaps TRBD2 (6 bases). The CDR3 nucleotides read TGTGCCTGGGGAAACGGGGGCCAAGAGACCCAGTACTTC. It encodes CAWGNGGQETQYF.